What follows are 16 T cell receptor beta chains derived from one specimen sequenced in a study of T-cell reconstitution after alpha-beta-depleted transplantation in children. TCRbeta library construction was performed incorporating unique molecular identifiers. Using its own MiXCR run on the PCR reads, TCRdb lists one record per CDR3 protein. The sample yields 580,000 or so distinct CDR3 sequences, under 25% seen once. Material: PBMCs, mostly from graft donor cells, obtained 360 days after TCRalphabeta/CD19-depleted stem cell transplant. Receptors were obtained from a boy younger than two who had a stem cell transplant for acute myeloid leukemia, so the T cells may come from the graft donor.

This chain links TRBV11-2 with TRBJ2-1, with a tentative D call TRBD2 (7 bases). V lost 5 bases, J lost 9 bases, and 11 bases lay in between. This CDR3 comprises 12 residues. Germline CDR1 is SGHAT and CDR2 is FQNNGV. CDR3 DNA: TGTGCCAGCAGCGGGGGGGCCCGTGAGCAGTTCTTC. This gives the protein CASSGGAREQFF.

This chain connects TRBV11-2 to TRBJ2-4, with D uncertain. The CDR3 is made up of 16 amino acids. Trimming removed 0 bases from V and 0 bases from J, with 9 bases in between. The V gene's germline CDR1 is SGHAT and CDR2 FQNNGV. CDR3 DNA sequence: TGTGCCAGCAGCTTAGATACACCACTAGCCAAAAACATTCAGTACTTC. It translates to CASSLDTPLAKNIQYF.

This clonotype was observed at least ten times. V gene TRBV15 combines with J gene TRBJ2-3, with TRBD1 matching 9 bases. With V trimmed by 0 bases and J by 5 bases, 6 bases remained unmatched. Germline V lookup: CDR1 LNHNV, CDR2 YYDKDF (reference sequence). The CDR3 has 16 residues. CDR3 sequence (DNA): TGTGCCACCAGCAGAGATCGACAGGGGGGAGGAGATACGCAGTATTTT. Amino acids: CATSRDRQGGGDTQYF.

The chain recombines TRBV12-3 or TRBV12-4 with TRBJ1-5, with TRBD1 matching 10 bases. The CDR3 contains 14 residues. V was pared by 7 bases and J by 7 bases, with 7 bases of the junction left unmatched. The CDR3 loop reads CASKTGTGDQPQHF. The CDR3 DNA sequence: TGTGCCAGCAAGACCGGGACAGGGGACCAGCCCCAGCATTTT.

CDR3 coding DNA: TGTGCCAGCAGCCAGGGACCGGCTAACGAGCAGTACTTC. The encoded protein is CASSQGPANEQYF. The chain carries TRBV7-8 and TRBJ2-7; D assignment may be TRBD1 or TRBD2 (5 bases each). CDR3 length equals 13 residues. Germline V lookup: CDR1 SGHVS, CDR2 FQNEAQ. Trimming shortened V by 5 bases and J by 5 bases, and 13 bases separated the two germline ends.

This chain joins TRBV20-1 and TRBJ2-5, with 7 bases matching TRBD1. Germline V gives CDR1 DFQATT, CDR2 SNEGSKA (reference sequence). The CDR3 covers 13 residues. With V trimmed by 3 bases and J by 2 bases, 3 bases remained unmatched. Here the CDR3 reads CSASRTGQETQYF. CDR3 bases: TGCAGTGCTAGTAGGACAGGTCAAGAGACCCAGTACTTC.

This clonotype was recorded a few times. This CDR3 reads CASSSPSRGNYGYTF. CDR3 sequence (DNA): TGTGCCAGCAGTTCCCCCAGCAGGGGAAACTATGGCTACACCTTC. V is TRBV6-5 and J is TRBJ1-2; TRBD1 might be the D (6 bases). Germline loops: CDR1 MNHEY, CDR2 SVGAGI. Between the trimmed V and J ends, which lost 4 bases and 2 bases, there was a span of 14 bases. This CDR3 region has 15 residues.

The rearrangement links TRBV7-8 to TRBJ1-1; unclear D gene. The CDR3 loop spans 16 amino acids. Deletions cut 2 bases from V and 1 base from J, with 14 bases between. The germline gives CDR1 SGHVS, CDR2 FQNEAQ. CDR3 protein: CASSLQVRLKNTEAFF. The CDR3 DNA reads as TGTGCCAGCAGCTTACAGGTTAGGCTGAAGAACACTGAAGCTTTCTTT. The full variable domain, its missing parts supplied by reference TRBV7-8 and TRBJ1-1, is GAGVSQSPRYKVAKRGQDVALRCDPISGHVSLFWYQQALGQGPEFLTYFQNEAQLDKSGLPSDRFFAERPEGSVSTLKIQRTQQEDSAVYLCASSLQVRLKNTEAFFGQGTRLTVV.

This chain links TRBV29-1 with TRBJ1-1; D unresolved. The CDR3 totals 12 residues. V was shortened by 0 bases and J by 4 bases, with 6 bases between the two germline ends. Germline CDR1 is SQVTM and CDR2 is ANQGSEA. As DNA, the CDR3 is TGCAGCGTTGAAGATCTCAGCACTGAAGCTTTCTTT. Translating it yields CSVEDLSTEAFF.

The chain joins TRBV20-1 to TRBJ2-1; D uncertain. This CDR3 comprises 12 residues. The V and J ends lost 0 bases and 8 bases respectively, with 8 bases between them. CDR1 is DFQATT, CDR2 SNEGSKA, per germline (reference sequence). CDR3 coding DNA: TGCAGTGCTAGAGATGTTAAGGATGAGCAGTTCTTC. Its protein product is CSARDVKDEQFF.

CDR3 sequence: CSARDPTGTSGGFGELFF. The CDR3 DNA reads TGCAGTGCTAGAGACCCTACCGGGACTAGCGGGGGCTTCGGGGAGCTGTTTTTT. This sequence joins TRBV20-1 and TRBJ2-2; TRBD2 matches at 14 bases. This CDR3 spans 18 amino acids. After removal of 0 bases from V and 7 bases from J, the junction contained 10 bases not matched to a gene. The germline V gene encodes CDR1 DFQATT and CDR2 SNEGSKA (reference sequence).

The chain has TRBV10-3 and TRBJ1-6; D gene unclear. The CDR3 loop spans 14 amino acids. Germline V gene lookup returns CDR1 ENHRY and CDR2 SYGVKD. V was pared by 11 bases and J by 7 bases, with 18 bases between. CDR3 nucleotides: TGTGCCCTCCATAAAGGTCTGCCAAATTCACCCCTCCACTTT. Translating gives CALHKGLPNSPLHF.

In DNA form, the CDR3 reads TGTGCCACCAGCGCCCTACTAGCGGTGGACACAGATACGCAGTATTTT. It encodes CATSALLAVDTDTQYF. The rearrangement uses TRBV15 and TRBJ2-3; TRBD2 matches 8 bases. This CDR3 has 16 amino acids. Germline V gene sequence: CDR1 LNHNV, CDR2 YYDKDF (reference sequence). Trimming removed 5 bases from V and 2 bases from J; junction bases left unmatched: 9.

This chain uses TRBV12-3 or TRBV12-4 with TRBJ1-1, with 9 bases that match TRBD1. Losses at the gene ends were 3 bases for V and 4 bases for J; bases not matched to a gene: 6. The CDR3 covers 15 residues. The CDR3 DNA is TGTGCCAGCAGTTTGGACAGGGGAGGGCTCACTGAAGCTTTCTTT. Translating gives CASSLDRGGLTEAFF.

This sequence joins TRBV15 and TRBJ2-5; D not resolved. CDR1 and CDR2 from the germline V gene are LNHNV and YYDKDF (reference sequence). The CDR3 loop spans 14 amino acids. V shed 1 base and J shed 1 base, with 7 bases lying between them. The CDR3 DNA sequence: TGTGCCACCAGCAGAGGGGTGCTCCAAGAGACCCAGTACTTC. This gives the protein CATSRGVLQETQYF.

The chain uses TRBV7-9 and TRBJ2-1, with 9 bases matching TRBD2. J was trimmed by 4 bases and V by 1 base; bases with no gene match: 5. This CDR3 region has 16 residues. Germline V gene sequence: CDR1 SEHNR, CDR2 FQNEAQ (reference sequence). The chain's CDR3 is CASSLEAGGRYNEQFF. CDR3 in DNA: TGTGCCAGCAGCTTAGAAGCGGGGGGTCGATACAATGAGCAGTTCTTC.